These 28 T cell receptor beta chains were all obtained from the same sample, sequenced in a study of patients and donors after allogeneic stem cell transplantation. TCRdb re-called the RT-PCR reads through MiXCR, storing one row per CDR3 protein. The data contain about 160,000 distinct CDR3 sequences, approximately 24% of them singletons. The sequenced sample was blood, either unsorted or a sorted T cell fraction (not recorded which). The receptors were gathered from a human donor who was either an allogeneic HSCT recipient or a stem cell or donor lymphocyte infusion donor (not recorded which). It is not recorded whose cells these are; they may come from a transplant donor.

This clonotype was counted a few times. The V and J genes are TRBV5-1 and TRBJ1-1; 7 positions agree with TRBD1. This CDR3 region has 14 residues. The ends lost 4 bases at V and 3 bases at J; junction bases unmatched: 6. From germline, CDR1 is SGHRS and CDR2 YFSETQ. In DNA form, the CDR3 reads TGCGCCAGCAGCCTAAACACAGGGGACACTGAAGCTTTCTTT. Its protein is CASSLNTGDTEAFF.

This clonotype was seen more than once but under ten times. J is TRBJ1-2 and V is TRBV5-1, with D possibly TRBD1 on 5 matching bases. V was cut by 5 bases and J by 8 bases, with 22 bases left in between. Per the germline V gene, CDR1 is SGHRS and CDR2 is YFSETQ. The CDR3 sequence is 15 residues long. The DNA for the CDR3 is TGCGCCAGCAGACGCGCCGAGGGGATTGGGTACGGCTACACCTTC. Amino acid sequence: CASRRAEGIGYGYTF.

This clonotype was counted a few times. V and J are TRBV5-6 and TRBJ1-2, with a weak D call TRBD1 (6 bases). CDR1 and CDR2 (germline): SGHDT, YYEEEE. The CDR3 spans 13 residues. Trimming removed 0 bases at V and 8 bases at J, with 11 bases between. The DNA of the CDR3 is TGTGCCAGCAGCTTGGACAGGGCTCTCGGCTACACCTTC. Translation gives CASSLDRALGYTF. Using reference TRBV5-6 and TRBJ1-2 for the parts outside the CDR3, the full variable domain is DAGVTQSPTHLIKTRGQQVTLRCSPKSGHDTVSWYQQALGQGPQFIFQYYEEEERQRGNFPDRFSGHQFPNYSSELNVNALLLGDSALYLCASSLDRALGYTFGSGTRLTVV.

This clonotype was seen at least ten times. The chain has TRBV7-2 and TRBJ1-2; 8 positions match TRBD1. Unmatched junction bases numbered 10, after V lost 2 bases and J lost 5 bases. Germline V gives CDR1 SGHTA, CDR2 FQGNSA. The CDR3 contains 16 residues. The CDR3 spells CASSLIWAGGLYGYTF. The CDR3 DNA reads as TGTGCCAGCAGCTTAATCTGGGCAGGGGGCTTATATGGCTACACCTTC.

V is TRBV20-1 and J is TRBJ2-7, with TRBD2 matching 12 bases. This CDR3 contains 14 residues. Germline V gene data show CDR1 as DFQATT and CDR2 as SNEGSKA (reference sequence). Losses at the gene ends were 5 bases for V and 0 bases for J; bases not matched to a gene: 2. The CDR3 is CSALAGGSSYEQYF. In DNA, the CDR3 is TGCAGTGCTCTAGCGGGAGGGAGCTCCTACGAGCAGTACTTC.

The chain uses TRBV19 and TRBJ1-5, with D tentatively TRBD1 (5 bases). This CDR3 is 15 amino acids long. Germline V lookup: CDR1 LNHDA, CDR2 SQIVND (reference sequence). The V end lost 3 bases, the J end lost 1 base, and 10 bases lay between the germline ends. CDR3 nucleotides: TGTGCCAGTAGTATCGGTTCAGGGAGCAATCAGCCCCAGCATTTT. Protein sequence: CASSIGSGSNQPQHF.

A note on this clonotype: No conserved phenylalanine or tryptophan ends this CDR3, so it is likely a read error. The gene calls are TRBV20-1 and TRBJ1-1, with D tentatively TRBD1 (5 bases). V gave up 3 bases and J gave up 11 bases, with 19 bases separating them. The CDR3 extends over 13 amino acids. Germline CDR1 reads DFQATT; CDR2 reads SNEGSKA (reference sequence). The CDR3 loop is CSARAGGTENAFL. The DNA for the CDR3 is TGCAGTGCTAGGGCTGGGGGGACCGAAAATGCTTTCTTG.

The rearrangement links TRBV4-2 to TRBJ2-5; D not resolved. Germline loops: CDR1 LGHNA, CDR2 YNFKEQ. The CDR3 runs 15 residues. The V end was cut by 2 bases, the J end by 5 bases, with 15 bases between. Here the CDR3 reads CASSQRWSRWETQYF. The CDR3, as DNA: TGTGCCAGCAGCCAACGTTGGTCGCGGTGGGAGACCCAGTACTTC.

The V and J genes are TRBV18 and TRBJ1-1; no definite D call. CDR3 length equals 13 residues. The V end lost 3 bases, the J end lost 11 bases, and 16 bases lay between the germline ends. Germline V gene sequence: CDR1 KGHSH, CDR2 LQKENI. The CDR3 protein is CASSPTVRGTAFF. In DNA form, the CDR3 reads TGTGCCAGCTCACCGACGGTGCGGGGAACTGCTTTCTTT.

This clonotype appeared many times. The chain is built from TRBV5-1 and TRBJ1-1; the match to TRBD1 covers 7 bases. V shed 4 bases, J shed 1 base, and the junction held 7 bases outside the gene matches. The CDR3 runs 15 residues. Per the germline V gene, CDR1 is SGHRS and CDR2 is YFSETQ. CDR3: CASSATGEPNTEAFF. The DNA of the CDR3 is TGCGCCAGCAGCGCTACAGGGGAGCCGAACACTGAAGCTTTCTTT.

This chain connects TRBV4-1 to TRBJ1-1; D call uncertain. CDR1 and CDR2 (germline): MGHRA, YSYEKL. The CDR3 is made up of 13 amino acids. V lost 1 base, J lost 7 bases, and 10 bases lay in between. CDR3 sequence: CASSQVGIYEAFF. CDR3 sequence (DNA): TGCGCCAGCAGCCAAGTTGGCATTTATGAAGCTTTCTTT.

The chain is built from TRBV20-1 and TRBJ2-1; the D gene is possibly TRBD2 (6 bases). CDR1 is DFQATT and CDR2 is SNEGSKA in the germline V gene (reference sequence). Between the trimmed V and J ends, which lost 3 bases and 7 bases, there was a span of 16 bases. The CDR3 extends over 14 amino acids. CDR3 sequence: CSARLGGRWNEQFF. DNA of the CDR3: TGCAGTGCTAGGCTGGGGGGACGGTGGAATGAGCAGTTCTTC.

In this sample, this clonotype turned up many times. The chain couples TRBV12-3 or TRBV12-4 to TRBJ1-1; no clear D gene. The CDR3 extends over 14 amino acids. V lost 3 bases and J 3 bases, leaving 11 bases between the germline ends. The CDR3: CASSLRQTDTEAFF. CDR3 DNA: TGTGCCAGCAGTTTGAGGCAAACTGACACTGAAGCTTTCTTT.

The CDR3 sequence: CSANGRPSSYNEQFF. In DNA form, the CDR3 reads TGCAGTGCCAATGGGAGACCGAGCTCCTACAATGAGCAGTTCTTC. This sequence joins TRBV20-1 and TRBJ2-1, with a possible D match to TRBD2 (5 bases). This CDR3 contains 15 residues. The germline V gene encodes CDR1 DFQATT and CDR2 SNEGSKA (reference sequence). The V and J ends lost 6 bases and 0 bases respectively, with 15 bases between them.

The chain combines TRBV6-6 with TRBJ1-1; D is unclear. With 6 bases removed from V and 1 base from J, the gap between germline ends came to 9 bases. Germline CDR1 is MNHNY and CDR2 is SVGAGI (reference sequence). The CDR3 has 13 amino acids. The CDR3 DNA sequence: TGTGCCAGCAGGCCGGACCAGAACACTGAAGCTTTCTTT. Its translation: CASRPDQNTEAFF.

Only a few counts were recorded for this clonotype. The CDR3 DNA sequence: TGTGCCAGCAGCTTAGGTATGGCGCCGATCTCCAATCAGCCCCAGCATTTT. Amino acid sequence: CASSLGMAPISNQPQHF. V and J are TRBV7-6 and TRBJ1-5; D call uncertain. V was cut by 1 base and J by 3 bases, with 16 bases left in between. CDR1 is SGHVS and CDR2 is FNYEAQ in the germline V gene. This CDR3 has 17 residues.

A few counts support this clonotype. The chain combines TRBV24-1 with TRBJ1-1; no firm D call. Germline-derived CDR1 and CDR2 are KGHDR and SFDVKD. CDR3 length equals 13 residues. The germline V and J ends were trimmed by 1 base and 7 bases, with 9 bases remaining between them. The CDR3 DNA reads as TGTGCCACCAGTGATTTAGACCAGGTTGAAGCTTTCTTT. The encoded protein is CATSDLDQVEAFF.

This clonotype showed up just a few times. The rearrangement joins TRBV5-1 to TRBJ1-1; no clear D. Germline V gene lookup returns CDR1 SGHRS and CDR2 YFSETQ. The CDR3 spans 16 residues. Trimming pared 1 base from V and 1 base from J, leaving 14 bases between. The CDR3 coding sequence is TGCGCCAGCAGCTTGTGGATTAAACTTAGGAACACTGAAGCTTTCTTT. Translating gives CASSLWIKLRNTEAFF.

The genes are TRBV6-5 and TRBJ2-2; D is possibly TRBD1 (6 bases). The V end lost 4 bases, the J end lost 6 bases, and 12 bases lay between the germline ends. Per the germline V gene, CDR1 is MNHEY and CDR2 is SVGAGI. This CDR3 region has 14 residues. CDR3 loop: CASSLDRGAGELFF. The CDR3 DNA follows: TGTGCCAGCAGTTTGGACAGAGGGGCCGGGGAGCTGTTTTTT.

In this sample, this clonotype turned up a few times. The CDR3 loop reads CSARQSANYGYTF. The CDR3 nucleotides read TGCAGTGCTAGACAGTCCGCTAACTATGGCTACACCTTC. The rearrangement uses TRBV20-1 and TRBJ1-2; D is unresolved. The CDR3 is 13 amino acids. CDR1 is DFQATT, CDR2 SNEGSKA, per germline (reference sequence). V was trimmed by 2 bases and J by 0 bases, leaving 7 bases between them.

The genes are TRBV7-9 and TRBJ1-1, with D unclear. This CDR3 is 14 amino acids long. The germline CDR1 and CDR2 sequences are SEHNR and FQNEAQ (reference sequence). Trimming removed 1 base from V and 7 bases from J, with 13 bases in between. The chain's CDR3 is CASSLGAGAVEAFF. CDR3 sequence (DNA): TGTGCCAGCAGCTTAGGAGCAGGAGCAGTTGAAGCTTTCTTT.

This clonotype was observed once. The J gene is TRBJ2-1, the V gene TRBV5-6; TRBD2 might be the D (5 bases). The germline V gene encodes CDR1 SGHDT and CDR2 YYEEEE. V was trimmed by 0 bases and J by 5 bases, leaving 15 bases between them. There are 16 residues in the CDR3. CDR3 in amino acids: CASSLGVRFGDNEQFF. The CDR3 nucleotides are TGTGCCAGCAGCTTGGGCGTTAGGTTCGGGGACAATGAGCAGTTCTTC.

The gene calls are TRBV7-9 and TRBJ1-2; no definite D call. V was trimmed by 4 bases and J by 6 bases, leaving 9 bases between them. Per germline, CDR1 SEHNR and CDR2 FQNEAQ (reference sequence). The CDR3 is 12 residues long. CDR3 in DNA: TGTGCCAGCAGCTCACCGGGGAATGGCTACACCTTC. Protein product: CASSSPGNGYTF. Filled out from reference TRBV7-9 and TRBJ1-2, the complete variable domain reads DTGVSQNPRHKITKRGQNVTFRCDPISEHNRLYWYRQTLGQGPEFLTYFQNEAQLEKSRLLSDRFSAERPKGSFSTLEIQRTEQGDSAMYLCASSSPGNGYTFGSGTRLTVV.

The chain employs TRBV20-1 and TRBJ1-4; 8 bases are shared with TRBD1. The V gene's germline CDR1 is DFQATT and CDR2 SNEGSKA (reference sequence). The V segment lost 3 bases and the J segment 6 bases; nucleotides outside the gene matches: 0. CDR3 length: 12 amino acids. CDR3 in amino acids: CSARGQDEKLFF. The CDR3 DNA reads TGCAGTGCTAGGGGACAGGATGAAAAACTGTTTTTT.

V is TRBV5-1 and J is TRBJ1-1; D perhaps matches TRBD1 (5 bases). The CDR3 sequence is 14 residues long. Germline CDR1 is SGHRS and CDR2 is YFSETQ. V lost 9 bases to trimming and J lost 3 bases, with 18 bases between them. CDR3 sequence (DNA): TGCGCCACGTCGGGGACGTTCGGGGACACTGAAGCTTTCTTT. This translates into CATSGTFGDTEAFF.

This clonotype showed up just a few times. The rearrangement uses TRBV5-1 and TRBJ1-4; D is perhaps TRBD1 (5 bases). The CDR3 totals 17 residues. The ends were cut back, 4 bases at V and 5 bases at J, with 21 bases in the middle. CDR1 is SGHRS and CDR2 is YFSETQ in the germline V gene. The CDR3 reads CASSMESGTARNEKLFF. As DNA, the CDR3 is TGCGCCAGCAGCATGGAAAGCGGGACTGCCCGAAATGAAAAACTGTTTTTT.

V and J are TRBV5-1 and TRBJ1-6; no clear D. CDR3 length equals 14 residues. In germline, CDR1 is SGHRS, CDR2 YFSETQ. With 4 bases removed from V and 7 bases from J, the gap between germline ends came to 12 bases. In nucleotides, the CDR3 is TGCGCCAGCAGCCCAGACACTCGGAATTCACCCCTCCACTTT. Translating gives CASSPDTRNSPLHF.

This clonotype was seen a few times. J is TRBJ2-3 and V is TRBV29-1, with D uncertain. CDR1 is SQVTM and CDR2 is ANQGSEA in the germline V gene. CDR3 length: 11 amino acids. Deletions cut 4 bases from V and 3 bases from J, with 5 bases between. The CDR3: CSVGPTDTQYF. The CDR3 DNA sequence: TGCAGCGTTGGACCAACAGATACGCAGTATTTT.